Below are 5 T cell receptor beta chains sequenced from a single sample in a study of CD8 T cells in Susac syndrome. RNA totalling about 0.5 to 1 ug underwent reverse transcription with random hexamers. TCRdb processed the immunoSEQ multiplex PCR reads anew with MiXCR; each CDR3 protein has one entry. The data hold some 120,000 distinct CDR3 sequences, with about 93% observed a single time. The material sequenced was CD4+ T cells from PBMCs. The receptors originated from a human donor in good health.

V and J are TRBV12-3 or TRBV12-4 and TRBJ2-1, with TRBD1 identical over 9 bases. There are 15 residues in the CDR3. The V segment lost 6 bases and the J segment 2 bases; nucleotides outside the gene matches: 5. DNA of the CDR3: TGTGCCAGCAGCCTCAGACAGGGGGCCTACAATGAGCAGTTCTTC. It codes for CASSLRQGAYNEQFF.

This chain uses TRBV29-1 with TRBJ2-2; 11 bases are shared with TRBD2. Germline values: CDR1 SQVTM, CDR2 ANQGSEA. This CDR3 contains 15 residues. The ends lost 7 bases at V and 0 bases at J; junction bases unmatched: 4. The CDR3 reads CSAGTSGTNTGELFF. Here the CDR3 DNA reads TGCAGCGCCGGGACTAGCGGAACGAACACCGGGGAGCTGTTTTTT.

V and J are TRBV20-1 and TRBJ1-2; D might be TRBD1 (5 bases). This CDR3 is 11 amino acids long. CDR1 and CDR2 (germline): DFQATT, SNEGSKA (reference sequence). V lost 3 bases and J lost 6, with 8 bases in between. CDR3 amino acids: CSASLGDGYTF. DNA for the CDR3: TGCAGTGCTAGCTTGGGGGATGGCTACACCTTC.

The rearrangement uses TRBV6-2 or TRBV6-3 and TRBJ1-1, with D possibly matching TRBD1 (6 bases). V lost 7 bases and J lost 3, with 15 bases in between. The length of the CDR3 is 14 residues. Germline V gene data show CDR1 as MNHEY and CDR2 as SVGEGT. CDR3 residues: CASTPAEGDTEAFF. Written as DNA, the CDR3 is TGTGCCAGCACCCCCGCTGAGGGGGACACTGAAGCTTTCTTT.

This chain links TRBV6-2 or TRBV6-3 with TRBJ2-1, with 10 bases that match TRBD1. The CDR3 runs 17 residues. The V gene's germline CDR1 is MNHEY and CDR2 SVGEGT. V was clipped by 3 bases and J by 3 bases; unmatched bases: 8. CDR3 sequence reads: CASSYSPGQGIYNEQFF. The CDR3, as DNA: TGTGCCAGCAGTTATTCACCGGGACAGGGGATCTACAATGAGCAGTTCTTC.